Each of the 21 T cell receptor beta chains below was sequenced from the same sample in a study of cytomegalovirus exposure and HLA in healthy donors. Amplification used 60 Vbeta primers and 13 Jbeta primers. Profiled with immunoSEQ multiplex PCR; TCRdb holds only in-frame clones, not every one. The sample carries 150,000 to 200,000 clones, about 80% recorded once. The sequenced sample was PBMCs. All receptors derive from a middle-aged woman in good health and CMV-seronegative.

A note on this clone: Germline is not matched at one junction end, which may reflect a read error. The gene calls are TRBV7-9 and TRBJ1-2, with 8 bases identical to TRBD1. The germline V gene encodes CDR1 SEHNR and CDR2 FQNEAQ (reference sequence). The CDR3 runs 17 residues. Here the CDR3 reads CSSSLIVSDRDSYGYTF. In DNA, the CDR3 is TGTTCCAGCAGCTTAATAGTGTCGGACAGGGATAGCTATGGCTACACCTTC.

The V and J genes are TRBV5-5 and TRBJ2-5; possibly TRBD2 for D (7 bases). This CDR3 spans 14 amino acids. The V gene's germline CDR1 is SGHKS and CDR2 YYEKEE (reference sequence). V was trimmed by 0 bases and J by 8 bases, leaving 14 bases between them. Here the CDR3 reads CASSLEGGLPTQYF. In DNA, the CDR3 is TGTGCCAGCAGCTTGGAGGGGGGACTACCCACCCAGTACTTC.

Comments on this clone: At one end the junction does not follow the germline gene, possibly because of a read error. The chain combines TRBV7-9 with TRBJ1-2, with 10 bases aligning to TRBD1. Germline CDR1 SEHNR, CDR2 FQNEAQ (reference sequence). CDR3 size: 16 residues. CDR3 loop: CSSSLVGDRGLYGYTF. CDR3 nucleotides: TGTTCCAGCAGCTTAGTCGGGGACAGGGGTTTGTATGGCTACACCTTC.

The CDR3 loop reads CASSQGLAEDTDTQYF. CDR3 nucleotides: TGTGCCAGCAGTCAGGGACTAGCGGAAGACACAGATACGCAGTATTTT. This chain connects TRBV2 to TRBJ2-3; 11 bases line up with TRBD2. The CDR3 runs to 16 residues. Per the germline V gene, CDR1 is SNHLY and CDR2 is FYNNEI. V lost 5 bases and J lost 2; bases outside the gene matches: 6.

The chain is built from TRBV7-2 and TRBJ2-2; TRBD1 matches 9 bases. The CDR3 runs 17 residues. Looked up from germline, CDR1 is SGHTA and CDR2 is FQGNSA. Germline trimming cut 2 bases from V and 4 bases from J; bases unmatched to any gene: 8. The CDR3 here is CASSLIGTGSGTGELFF. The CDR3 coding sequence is TGTGCCAGCAGCTTAATAGGGACAGGGAGTGGCACCGGGGAGCTGTTTTTT.

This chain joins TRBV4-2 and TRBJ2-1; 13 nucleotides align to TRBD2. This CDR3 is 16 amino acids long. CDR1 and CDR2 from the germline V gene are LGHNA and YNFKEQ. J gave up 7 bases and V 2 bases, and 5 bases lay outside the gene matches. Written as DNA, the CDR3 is TGTGCCAGCAGCCAAACCACTAGCGGGAGGGGGAATGAGCAGTTCTTC. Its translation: CASSQTTSGRGNEQFF.

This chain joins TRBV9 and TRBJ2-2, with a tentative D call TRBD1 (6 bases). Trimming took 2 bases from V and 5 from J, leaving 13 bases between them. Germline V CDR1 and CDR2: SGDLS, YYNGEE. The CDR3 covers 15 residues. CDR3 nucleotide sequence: TGTGCCAGCAGCGTGGGACACCCCGGGACCGGGGAGCTGTTTTTT. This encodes CASSVGHPGTGELFF.

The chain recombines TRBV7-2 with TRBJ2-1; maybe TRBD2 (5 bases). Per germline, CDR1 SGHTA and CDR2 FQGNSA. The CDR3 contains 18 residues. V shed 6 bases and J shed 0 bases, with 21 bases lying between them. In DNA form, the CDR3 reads TGTGCCAGCAGACTAGATCCAGCTTTAAGGAGCTCCTACAATGAGCAGTTCTTC. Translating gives CASRLDPALRSSYNEQFF. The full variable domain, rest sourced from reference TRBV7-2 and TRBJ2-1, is GAGVSQSPSNKVTEKGKDVELRCDPISGHTALYWYRQSLGQGLEFLIYFQGNSAPDKSGLPSDRFSAERTGGSVSTLTIQRTQQEDSAVYLCASRLDPALRSSYNEQFFGPGTRLTVL.

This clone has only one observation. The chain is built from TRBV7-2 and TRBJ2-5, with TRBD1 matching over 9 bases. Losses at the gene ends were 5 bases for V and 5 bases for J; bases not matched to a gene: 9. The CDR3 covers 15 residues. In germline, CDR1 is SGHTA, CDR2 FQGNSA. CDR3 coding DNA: TGTGCCAGCAGCCCCGGAGGACAGGGGTCGGAGACCCAGTACTTC. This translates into CASSPGGQGSETQYF.

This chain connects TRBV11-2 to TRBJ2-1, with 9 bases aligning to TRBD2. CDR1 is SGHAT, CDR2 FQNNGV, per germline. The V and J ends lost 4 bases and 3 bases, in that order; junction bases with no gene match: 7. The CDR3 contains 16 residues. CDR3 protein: CASSSYSGSVYNEQFF. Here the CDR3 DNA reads TGTGCCAGCAGCTCCTATAGCGGGAGTGTCTACAATGAGCAGTTCTTC.

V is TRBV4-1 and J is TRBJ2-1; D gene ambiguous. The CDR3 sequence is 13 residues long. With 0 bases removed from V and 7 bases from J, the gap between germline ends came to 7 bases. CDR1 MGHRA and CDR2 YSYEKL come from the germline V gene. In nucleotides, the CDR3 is TGCGCCAGCAGCCAAGAATCCGGTAATGAGCAGTTCTTC. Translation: CASSQESGNEQFF.

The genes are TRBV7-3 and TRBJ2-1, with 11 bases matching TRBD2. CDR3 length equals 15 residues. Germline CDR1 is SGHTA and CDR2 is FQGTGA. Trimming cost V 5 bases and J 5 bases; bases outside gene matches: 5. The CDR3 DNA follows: TGTGCCAGCAGCGCTCTAGCGGGAGGCCACAATGAGCAGTTCTTC. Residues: CASSALAGGHNEQFF.

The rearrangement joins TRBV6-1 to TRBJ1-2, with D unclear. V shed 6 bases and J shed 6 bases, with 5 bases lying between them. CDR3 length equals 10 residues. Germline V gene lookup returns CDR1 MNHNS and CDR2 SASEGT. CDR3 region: CASRRDGYTF. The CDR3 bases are TGTGCCAGCAGGAGGGATGGCTACACCTTC.

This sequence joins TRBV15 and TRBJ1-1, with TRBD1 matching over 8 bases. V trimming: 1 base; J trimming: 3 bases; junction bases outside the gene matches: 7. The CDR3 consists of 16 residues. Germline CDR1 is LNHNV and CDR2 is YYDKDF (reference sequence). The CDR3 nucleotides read TGTGCCACCAGCAGAGTGTTGAACAGGGGGGACACTGAAGCTTTCTTT. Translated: CATSRVLNRGDTEAFF. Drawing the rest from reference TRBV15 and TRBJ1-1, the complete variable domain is DAMVIQNPRYQVTQFGKPVTLSCSQTLNHNVMYWYQQKSSQAPKLLFHYYDKDFNNEADTPDNFQSRRPNTSFCFLDIRSPGLGDTAMYLCATSRVLNRGDTEAFFGQGTRLTVV.

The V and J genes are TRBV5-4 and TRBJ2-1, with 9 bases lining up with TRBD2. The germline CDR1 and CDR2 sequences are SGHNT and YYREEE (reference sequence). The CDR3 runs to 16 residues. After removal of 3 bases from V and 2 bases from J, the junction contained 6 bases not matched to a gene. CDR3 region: CASSSGLAQAYNEQFF. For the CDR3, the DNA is TGTGCCAGCAGCTCAGGACTAGCGCAAGCCTACAATGAGCAGTTCTTC.

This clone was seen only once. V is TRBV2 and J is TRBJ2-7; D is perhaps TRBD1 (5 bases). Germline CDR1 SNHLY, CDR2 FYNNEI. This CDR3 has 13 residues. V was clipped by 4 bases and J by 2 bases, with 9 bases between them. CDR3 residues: CASSVIRAYEQYF. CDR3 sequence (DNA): TGTGCCAGCAGTGTTATCAGGGCCTACGAGCAGTACTTC.

Here the CDR3 reads CASSQPRQQETQYF. The CDR3 nucleotides are TGCGCCAGCAGCCAACCACGACAGCAAGAGACCCAGTACTTC. V is TRBV4-1 and J is TRBJ2-5, with D possibly being TRBD1 (5 bases). Germline CDR1 is MGHRA and CDR2 is YSYEKL. This CDR3 spans 14 amino acids. V lost 2 bases, J lost 2 bases, and 9 bases lay in between.

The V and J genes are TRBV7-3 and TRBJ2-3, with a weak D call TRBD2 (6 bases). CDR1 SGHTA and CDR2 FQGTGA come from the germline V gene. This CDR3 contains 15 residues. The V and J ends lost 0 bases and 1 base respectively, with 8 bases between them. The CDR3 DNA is TGTGCCAGCAGCTTAACAGCGGGTGGCACAGATACGCAGTATTTT. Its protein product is CASSLTAGGTDTQYF.

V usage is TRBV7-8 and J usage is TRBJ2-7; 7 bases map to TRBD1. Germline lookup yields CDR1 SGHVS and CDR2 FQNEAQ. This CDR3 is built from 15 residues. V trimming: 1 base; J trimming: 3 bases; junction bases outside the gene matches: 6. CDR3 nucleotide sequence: TGTGCCAGCAGCTTAGGCCGGGGACAGCGCTACGAGCAGTACGTC. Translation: CASSLGRGQRYEQYV.

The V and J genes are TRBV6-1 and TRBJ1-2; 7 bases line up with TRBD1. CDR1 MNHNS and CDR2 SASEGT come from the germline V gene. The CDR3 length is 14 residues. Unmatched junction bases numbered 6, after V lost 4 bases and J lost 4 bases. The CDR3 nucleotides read TGTGCCAGCAGTGCCTTACAGGGGTCCTATGGCTACACCTTC. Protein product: CASSALQGSYGYTF.

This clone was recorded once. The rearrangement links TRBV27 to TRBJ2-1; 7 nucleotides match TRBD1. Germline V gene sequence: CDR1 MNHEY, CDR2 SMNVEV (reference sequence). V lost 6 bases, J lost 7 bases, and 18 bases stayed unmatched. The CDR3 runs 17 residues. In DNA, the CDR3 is TGTGCCAGCAGCTTTAATTTGGGGGAGACAGGGCGGAATGAGCAGTTCTTC. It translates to CASSFNLGETGRNEQFF.